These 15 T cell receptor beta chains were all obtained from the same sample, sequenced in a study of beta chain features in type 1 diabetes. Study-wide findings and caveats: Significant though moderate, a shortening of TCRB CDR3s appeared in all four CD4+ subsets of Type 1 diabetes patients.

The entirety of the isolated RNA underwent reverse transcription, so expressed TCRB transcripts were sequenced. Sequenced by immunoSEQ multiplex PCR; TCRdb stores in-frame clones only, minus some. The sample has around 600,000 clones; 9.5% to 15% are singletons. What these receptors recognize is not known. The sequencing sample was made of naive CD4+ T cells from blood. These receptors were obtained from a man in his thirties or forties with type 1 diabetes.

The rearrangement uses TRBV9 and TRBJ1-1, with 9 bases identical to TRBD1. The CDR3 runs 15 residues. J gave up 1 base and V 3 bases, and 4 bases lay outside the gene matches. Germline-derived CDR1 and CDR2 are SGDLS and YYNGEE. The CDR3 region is CASSAWGQGNTEAFF. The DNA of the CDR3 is TGTGCCAGCAGCGCGTGGGGACAGGGGAACACTGAAGCTTTCTTT.

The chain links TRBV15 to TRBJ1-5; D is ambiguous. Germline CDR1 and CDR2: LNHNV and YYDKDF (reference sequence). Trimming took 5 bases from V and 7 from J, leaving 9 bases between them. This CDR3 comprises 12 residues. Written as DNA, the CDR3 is TGTGCCACCAGCGAGCGGAGACAGCCCCAGCATTTT. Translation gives CATSERRQPQHF.

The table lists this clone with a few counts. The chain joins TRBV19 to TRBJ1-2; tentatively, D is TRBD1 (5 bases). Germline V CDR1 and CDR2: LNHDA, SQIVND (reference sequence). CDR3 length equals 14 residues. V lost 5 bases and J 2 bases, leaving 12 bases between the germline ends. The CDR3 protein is CASSARDGNYGYTF. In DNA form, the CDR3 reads TGTGCCAGTAGTGCACGGGACGGGAACTATGGCTACACCTTC.

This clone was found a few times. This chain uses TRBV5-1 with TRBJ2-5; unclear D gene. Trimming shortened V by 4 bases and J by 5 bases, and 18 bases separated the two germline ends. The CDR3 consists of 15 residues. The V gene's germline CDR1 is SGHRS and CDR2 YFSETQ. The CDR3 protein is CASSLSPDARETQYF. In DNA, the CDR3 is TGCGCCAGCAGCCTCTCCCCGGACGCTAGGGAGACCCAGTACTTC. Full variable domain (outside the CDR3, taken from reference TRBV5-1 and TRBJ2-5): KAGVTQTPRYLIKTRGQQVTLSCSPISGHRSVSWYQQTPGQGLQFLFEYFSETQRNKGNFPGRFSGRQFSNSRSEMNVSTLELGDSALYLCASSLSPDARETQYFGPGTRLLVL.

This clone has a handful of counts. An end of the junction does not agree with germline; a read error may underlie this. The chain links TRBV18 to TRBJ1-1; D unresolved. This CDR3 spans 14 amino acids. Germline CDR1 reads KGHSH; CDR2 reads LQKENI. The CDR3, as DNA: TGTGCCAGCTCAGCACCTACAGCGAACACTGAAGCTTTCTTT. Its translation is CASSAPTANTEAFF. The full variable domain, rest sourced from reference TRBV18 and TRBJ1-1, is NAGVMQNPRHLVRRRGQEARLRCSPMKGHSHVYWYRQLPEEGLKFMVYLQKENIIDESGMPKERFSAEFPKEGPSILRIQQVVRGDSAAYFCASSAPTANTEAFFGQGTRLTVV.

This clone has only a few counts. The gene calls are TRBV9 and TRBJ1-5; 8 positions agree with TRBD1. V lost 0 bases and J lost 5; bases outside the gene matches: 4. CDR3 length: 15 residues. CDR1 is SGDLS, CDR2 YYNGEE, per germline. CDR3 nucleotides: TGTGCCAGCAGCGTAGGTTTGACAGGGGATCAGCCCCAGCATTTT. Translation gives CASSVGLTGDQPQHF.

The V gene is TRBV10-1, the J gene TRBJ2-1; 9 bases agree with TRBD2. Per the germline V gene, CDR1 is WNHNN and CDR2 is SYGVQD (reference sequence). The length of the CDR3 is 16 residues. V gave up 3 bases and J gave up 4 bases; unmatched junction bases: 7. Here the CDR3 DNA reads TGCGCCAGCAGTGAAATCGGAGCGGGAGGTTACAATGAGCAGTTCTTC. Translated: CASSEIGAGGYNEQFF.

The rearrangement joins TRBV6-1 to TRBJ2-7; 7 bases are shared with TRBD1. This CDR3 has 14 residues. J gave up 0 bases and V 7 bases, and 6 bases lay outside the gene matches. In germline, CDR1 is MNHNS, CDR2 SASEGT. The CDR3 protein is CASTGTDLSYEQYF. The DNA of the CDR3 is TGTGCCAGCACCGGGACAGATCTCTCCTACGAGCAGTACTTC.

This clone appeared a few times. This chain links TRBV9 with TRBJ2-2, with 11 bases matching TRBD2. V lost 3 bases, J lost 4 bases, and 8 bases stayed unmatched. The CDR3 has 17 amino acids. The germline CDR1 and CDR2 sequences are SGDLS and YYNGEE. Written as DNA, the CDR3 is TGTGCCAGCAGCGCCGGTCAGACTAGCGGGGTCACCGGGGAGCTGTTTTTT. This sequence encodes CASSAGQTSGVTGELFF.

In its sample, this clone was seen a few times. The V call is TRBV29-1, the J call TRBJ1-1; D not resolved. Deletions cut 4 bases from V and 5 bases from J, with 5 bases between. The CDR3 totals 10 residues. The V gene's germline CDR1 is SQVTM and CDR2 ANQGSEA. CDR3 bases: TGCAGCGTTGCGGGTACTGAAGCTTTCTTT. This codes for CSVAGTEAFF. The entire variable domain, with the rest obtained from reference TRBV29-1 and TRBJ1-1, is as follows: SAVISQKPSRDICQRGTSLTIQCQVDSQVTMMFWYRQQPGQSLTLIATANQGSEATYESGFVIDKFPISRPNLTFSTLTVSNMSPEDSSIYLCSVAGTEAFFGQGTRLTVV.

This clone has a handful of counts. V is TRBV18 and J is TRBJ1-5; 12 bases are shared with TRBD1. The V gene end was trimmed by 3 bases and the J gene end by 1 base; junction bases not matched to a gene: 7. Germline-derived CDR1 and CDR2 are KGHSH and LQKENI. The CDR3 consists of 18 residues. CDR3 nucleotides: TGTGCCAGCTCACCTGGGACAGGGGGCCAGTCAAGCAATCAGCCCCAGCATTTT. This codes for CASSPGTGGQSSNQPQHF.

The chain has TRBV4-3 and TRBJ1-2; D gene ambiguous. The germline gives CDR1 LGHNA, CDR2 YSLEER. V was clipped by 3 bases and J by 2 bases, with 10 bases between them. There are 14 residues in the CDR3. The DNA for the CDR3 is TGCGCCAGCAGCCAGTCCGGTTTAAACTATGGCTACACCTTC. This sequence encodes CASSQSGLNYGYTF.

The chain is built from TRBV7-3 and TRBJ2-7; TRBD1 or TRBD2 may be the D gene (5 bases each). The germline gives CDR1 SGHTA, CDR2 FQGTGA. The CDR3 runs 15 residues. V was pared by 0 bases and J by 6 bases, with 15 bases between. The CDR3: CASSLTGRWDGEQYF. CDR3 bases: TGTGCCAGCAGCTTAACCGGCCGCTGGGACGGCGAGCAGTACTTC.

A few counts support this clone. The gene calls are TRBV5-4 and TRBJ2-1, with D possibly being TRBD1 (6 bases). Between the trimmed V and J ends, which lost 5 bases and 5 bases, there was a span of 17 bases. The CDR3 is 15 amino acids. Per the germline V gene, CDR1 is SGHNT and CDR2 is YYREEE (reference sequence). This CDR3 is CASRDRTKRDNEQFF. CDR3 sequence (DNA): TGTGCCAGCAGAGACAGGACCAAAAGGGACAATGAGCAGTTCTTC.

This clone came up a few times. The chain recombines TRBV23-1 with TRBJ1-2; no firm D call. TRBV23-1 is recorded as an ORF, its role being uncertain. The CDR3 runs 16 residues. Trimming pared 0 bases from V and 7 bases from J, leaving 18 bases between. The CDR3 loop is CASSQSAAKGKCGYTF. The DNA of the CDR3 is TGCGCCAGCAGTCAATCGGCCGCGAAAGGGAAATGTGGCTACACCTTC.